Listed below are T cell receptor beta chains from one sample, sequenced in a study of CD8 T cells in ankylosing spondylitis. TCRdb called the 5' RACE reads again in MiXCR, with one record for every CDR3 protein. The sample has about 42,000 distinct CDR3 sequences; over 3.5% are singletons. Material for sequencing was blood, either unsorted or a sorted T cell fraction (not recorded which). The receptors shown here come from a female donor with ankylosing spondylitis or in good health (not recorded which). Each CDR3 is given with its conserved first and last residue. D genes are given only for firm matches. Rows give clone size only sometimes, using once, few, many, or a class for an expanded clone.

many - TRBJ1-2 TRBV9 CASSSPPPNYGYTF TGTGCCAGCAGCTCCCCGCCTCCTAACTATGGCTACACCTTC
few TRBD2 TRBJ2-1 TRBV9 CASSVASGGFYNEQFF TGTGCCAGCAGCGTTGCTAGCGGGGGGTTCTACAATGAGCAGTTCTTC
many - TRBJ1-2 TRBV9 CASSVARGGYTF TGTGCCAGCAGCGTAGCGAGGGGCGGCTACACCTTC
many TRBD2 TRBJ2-5 TRBV9 CASSTGLVGETQYF TGTGCCAGCAGCACGGGACTAGTTGGTGAGACCCAGTACTTC
many - TRBJ1-3 TRBV9 CASSVETGSVGNTIYF TGTGCCAGCAGCGTAGAAACAGGGTCAGTGGGAAACACCATATATTTT
many - TRBJ1-1 TRBV9 CASSVELTGGGAEAFF TGTGCCAGCAGCGTAGAACTCACGGGGGGGGGCGCTGAAGCTTTCTTT
many - TRBJ2-7 TRBV9 CASSVGETGPYEQYF TGTGCCAGCAGCGTAGGTGAGACAGGCCCCTACGAGCAGTACTTC
many - TRBJ2-7 TRBV9 CASSASVRDLKGDEQYF TGTGCCAGCAGCGCCTCGGTCCGGGACCTGAAGGGGGACGAGCAGTACTTC
many - TRBJ2-7 TRBV9 CASSTRWGEQYF TGTGCCAGCAGCACCAGGTGGGGCGAGCAGTACTTC
- - TRBJ1-2 TRBV9 CASITPGGNYGYTF TGTGCCAGCATAACCCCGGGCGGGAACTATGGCTACACCTTC
medium-sized - TRBJ1-1 TRBV9 CASSPWENTEAFF TGTGCCAGCAGCCCGTGGGAGAACACTGAAGCTTTCTTT
many TRBD2 TRBJ2-3 TRBV9 CASTQLAGVADTQYF TGTGCCAGCACCCAACTAGCGGGGGTAGCAGATACGCAGTATTTT
many TRBD2 TRBJ2-1 TRBV9 CASSLSTSGASGQFF TGTGCCAGCAGCCTTTCGACTAGCGGAGCCTCGGGGCAGTTCTTC
- TRBD2 TRBJ2-3 TRBV9 CASSFLAGGTDTQYF TGTGCCAGCAGCTTCCTAGCGGGGGGCACAGATACGCAGTATTTT
many - TRBJ2-3 TRBV9 CASSSTEGDTQYF TGTGCCAGCAGTTCCACCGAGGGAGATACGCAGTATTTT
many - TRBJ2-1 TRBV9 CASSADSRSYNEQFF TGTGCCAGCAGCGCGGACTCCCGCTCCTACAATGAGCAGTTCTTC
many TRBD1 TRBJ2-7 TRBV9 CASSVGTVRAYEQYF TGTGCCAGCAGCGTCGGGACAGTCCGCGCCTACGAGCAGTACTTC
many TRBD2 TRBJ2-1 TRBV9 CASSVAAGGVPRRYNEQFF TGTGCCAGCAGCGTTGCAGCGGGGGGGGTGCCCCGACGTTACAATGAGCAGTTCTTC
many - TRBJ1-5 TRBV9 CASSVTGSNQPQHF TGTGCCAGCAGCGTGACAGGAAGCAATCAGCCCCAGCATTTT
many TRBD2 TRBJ2-1 TRBV9 CASSVDLSGGYYNEQFF TGTGCCAGCAGCGTAGATCTTAGCGGGGGATACTACAATGAGCAGTTCTTC
few - TRBJ2-7 TRBV9 CASSSSPGTSYEQYF TGTGCCAGCAGCTCCTCCCCAGGGACCTCCTACGAGCAGTACTTC
many - TRBJ2-2 TRBV9 CASSPEGTVNTGELFF TGTGCCAGCAGCCCTGAGGGGACTGTGAACACCGGGGAGCTGTTTTTT
many - TRBJ1-4 TRBV9 CASSVERTNEKLFF TGTGCCAGCAGCGTGGAGAGAACTAATGAAAAACTGTTTTTT
many - TRBJ1-6 TRBV9 CASSVVPDTNSPLHF TGTGCCAGCAGCGTAGTCCCCGACACGAATTCACCCCTCCACTTT
- TRBD2 TRBJ2-3 TRBV9 CASSVEAGGANTQYF TGTGCCAGCAGCGTAGAGGCCGGGGGGGCAAATACGCAGTATTTT
many TRBD2 TRBJ2-7 TRBV9 CASSVTAGGLEQYF TGTGCCAGCAGCGTAACAGCGGGGGGGCTCGAGCAGTACTTC
many - TRBJ1-2 TRBV9 CASSVGPSGLEGRNHGYTF TGTGCCAGCAGCGTAGGCCCCTCCGGGTTAGAGGGGCGAAACCATGGCTACACCTTC